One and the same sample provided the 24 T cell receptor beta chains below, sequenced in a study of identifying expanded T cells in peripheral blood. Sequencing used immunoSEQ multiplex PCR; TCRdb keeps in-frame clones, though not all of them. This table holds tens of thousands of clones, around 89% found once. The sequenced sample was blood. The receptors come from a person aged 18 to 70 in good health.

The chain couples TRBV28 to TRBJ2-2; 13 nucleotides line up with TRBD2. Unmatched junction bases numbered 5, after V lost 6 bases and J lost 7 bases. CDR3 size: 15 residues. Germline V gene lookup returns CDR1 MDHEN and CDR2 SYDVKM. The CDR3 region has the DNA TGTGCCAGCAGAGGGACTAGCGGGGCCGACGGGGAGCTGTTTTTT. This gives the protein CASRGTSGADGELFF.

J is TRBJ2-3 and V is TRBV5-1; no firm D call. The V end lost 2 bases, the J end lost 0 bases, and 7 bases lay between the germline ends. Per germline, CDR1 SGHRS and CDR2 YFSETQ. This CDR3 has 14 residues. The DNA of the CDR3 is TGCGCCAGCAGCTTAGGAGATAGCACAGATACGCAGTATTTT. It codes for CASSLGDSTDTQYF.

CDR3 DNA sequence: TGTGCCAGCAGTGATCCACGGGGGCTAAACTATGGCTACACCTTC. Amino acids: CASSDPRGLNYGYTF. The chain is built from TRBV25-1 and TRBJ1-2; TRBD1 might be the D (6 bases). The germline V gene encodes CDR1 MGHDK and CDR2 SYGVNS. This CDR3 is 15 amino acids long. Between the trimmed V and J ends, which lost 3 bases and 2 bases, there was a span of 13 bases.

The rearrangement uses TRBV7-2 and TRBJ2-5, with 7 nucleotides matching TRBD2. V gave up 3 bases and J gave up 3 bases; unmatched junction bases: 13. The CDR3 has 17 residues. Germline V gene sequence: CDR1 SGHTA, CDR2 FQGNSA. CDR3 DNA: TGTGCCAGCAGCTTCTTGGCTAGCGGAACGTCGGAAGAGACCCAGTACTTC. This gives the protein CASSFLASGTSEETQYF.

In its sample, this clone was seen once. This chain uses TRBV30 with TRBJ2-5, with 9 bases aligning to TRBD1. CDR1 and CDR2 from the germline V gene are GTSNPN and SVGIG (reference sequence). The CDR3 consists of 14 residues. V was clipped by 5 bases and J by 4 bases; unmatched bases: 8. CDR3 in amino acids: CAWVTGGLGETQYF. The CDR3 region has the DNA TGTGCCTGGGTGACAGGGGGGCTTGGAGAGACCCAGTACTTC.

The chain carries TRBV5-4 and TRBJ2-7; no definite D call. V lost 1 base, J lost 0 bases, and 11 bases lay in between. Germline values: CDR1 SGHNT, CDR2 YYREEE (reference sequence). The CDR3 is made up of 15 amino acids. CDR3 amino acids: CASSLPGLGSYEQYF. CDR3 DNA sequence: TGTGCCAGCAGCTTGCCAGGATTAGGCTCCTACGAGCAGTACTTC.

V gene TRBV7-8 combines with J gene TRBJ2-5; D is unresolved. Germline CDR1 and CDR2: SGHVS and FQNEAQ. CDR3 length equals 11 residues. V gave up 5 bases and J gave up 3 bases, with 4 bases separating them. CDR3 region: CASSPKETQYF. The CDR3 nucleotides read TGTGCCAGCAGCCCCAAAGAGACCCAGTACTTC.

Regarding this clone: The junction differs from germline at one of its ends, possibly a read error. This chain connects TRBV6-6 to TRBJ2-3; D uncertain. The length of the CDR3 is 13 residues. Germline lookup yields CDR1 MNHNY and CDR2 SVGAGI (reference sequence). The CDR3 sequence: CANSYSSPGAQYF. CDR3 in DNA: TGTGCCAACAGTTATTCGTCCCCAGGTGCGCAGTATTTT.

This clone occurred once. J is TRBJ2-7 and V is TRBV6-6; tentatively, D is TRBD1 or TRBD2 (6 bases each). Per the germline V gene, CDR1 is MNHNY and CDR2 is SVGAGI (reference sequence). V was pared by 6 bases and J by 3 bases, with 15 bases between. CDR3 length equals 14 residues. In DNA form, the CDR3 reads TGTGCCAGCAGCCCCCTGGGGGGCCACTACGAGCAGTACTTC. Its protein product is CASSPLGGHYEQYF.

DNA of the CDR3: TGTGCCAGCAGATACGGGACTAGCGGGATCCAAGAGACCCAGTACTTC. Translation: CASRYGTSGIQETQYF. The rearrangement joins TRBV7-9 to TRBJ2-5; TRBD2 aligns across 13 bases. Germline lookup yields CDR1 SEHNR and CDR2 FQNEAQ (reference sequence). After removal of 6 bases from V and 1 base from J, the junction contained 5 bases not matched to a gene. This CDR3 has 16 residues.

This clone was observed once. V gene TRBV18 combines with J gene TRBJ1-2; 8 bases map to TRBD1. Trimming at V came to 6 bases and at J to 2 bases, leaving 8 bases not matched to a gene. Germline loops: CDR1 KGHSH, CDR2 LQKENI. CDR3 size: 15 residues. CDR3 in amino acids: CASSLGQGSNYGYTF. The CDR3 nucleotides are TGTGCCAGCTCCCTCGGACAGGGCTCGAACTATGGCTACACCTTC.

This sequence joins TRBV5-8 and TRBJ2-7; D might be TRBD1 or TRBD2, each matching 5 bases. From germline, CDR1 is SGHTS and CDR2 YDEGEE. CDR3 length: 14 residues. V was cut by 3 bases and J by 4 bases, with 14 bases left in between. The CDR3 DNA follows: TGTGCCAGCAGCTGGGGGACGGGGAAGTACGAGCAGTACTTC. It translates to CASSWGTGKYEQYF. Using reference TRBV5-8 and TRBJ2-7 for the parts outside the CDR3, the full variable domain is EAGVTQSPTHLIKTRGQQATLRCSPISGHTSVYWYQQALGLGLQFLLWYDEGEERNRGNFPPRFSGRQFPNYSSELNVNALELEDSALYLCASSWGTGKYEQYFGPGTRLTVT.

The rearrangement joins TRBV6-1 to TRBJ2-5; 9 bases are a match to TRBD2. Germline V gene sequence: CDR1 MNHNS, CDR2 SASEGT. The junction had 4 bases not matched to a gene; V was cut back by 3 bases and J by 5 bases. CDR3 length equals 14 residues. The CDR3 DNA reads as TGTGCCAGCAGTGAGGGGACTAGCAGGGAGACCCAGTACTTC. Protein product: CASSEGTSRETQYF.

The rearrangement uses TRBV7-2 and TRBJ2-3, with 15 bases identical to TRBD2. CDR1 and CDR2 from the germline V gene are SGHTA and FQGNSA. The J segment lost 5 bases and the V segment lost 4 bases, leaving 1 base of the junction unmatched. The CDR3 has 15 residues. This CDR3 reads CASSSGLAGGDTQYF. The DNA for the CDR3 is TGTGCCAGCAGCTCGGGACTAGCGGGAGGAGATACGCAGTATTTT.

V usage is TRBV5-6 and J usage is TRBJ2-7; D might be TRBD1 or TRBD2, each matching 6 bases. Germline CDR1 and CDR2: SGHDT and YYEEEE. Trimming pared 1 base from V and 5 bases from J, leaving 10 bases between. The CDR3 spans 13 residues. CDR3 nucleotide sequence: TGTGCCAGCAGCTTGAGAGGGGGGAACGAGCAGTACTTC. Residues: CASSLRGGNEQYF.

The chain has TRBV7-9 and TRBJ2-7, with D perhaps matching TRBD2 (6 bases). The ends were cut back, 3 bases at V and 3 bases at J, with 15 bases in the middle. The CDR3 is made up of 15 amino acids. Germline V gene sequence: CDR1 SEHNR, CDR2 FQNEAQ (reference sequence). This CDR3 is CASSFVGGLGYEQYF. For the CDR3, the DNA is TGTGCCAGCAGCTTCGTTGGGGGACTGGGCTACGAGCAGTACTTC.

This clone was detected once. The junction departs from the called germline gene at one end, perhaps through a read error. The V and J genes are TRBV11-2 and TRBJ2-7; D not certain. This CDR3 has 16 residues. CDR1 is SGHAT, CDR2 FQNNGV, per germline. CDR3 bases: TGTGCCAGCAGCCCCCCCCCTATGGAAAAAAGCCTGAATAAGCACTTC. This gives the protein CASSPPPMEKSLNKHF.

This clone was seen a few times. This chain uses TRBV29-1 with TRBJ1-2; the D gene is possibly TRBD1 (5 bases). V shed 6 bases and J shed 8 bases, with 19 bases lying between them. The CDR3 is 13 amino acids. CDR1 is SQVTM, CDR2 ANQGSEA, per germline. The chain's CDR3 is CSVGPGPTQGYTF. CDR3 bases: TGCAGCGTCGGACCGGGGCCTACCCAGGGCTACACCTTC.

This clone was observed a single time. In nucleotides, the CDR3 is TGTGCCAGCAGCCAAGTGACTAGCGGGAGGGATAGAAGCTCCTACGAGCAGTACTTC. Translating it yields CASSQVTSGRDRSSYEQYF. The rearrangement links TRBV4-2 to TRBJ2-7; 14 nucleotides agree with TRBD2. The J segment lost 0 bases and the V segment lost 1 base, leaving 8 bases of the junction unmatched. Germline loops: CDR1 LGHNA, CDR2 YNFKEQ. The CDR3 consists of 19 residues.

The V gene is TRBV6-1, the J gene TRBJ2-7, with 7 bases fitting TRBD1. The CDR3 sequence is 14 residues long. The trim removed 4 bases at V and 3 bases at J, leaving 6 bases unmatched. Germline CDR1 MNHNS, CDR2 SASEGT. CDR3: CASSAGTEHYEQYF. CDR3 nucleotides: TGTGCCAGCAGTGCGGGGACAGAACACTACGAGCAGTACTTC.

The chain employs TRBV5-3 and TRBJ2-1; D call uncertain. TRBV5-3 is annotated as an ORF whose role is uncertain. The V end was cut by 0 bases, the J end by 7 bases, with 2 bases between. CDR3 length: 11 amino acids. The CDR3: CARSLENEQFF. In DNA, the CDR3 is TGTGCCAGAAGCTTGGAGAATGAGCAGTTCTTC.

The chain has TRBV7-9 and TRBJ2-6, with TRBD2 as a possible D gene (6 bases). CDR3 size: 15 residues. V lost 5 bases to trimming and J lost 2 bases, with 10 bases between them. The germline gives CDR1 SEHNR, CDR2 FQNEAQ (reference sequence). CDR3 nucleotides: TGTGCCAGCAGCGGGGCGGGGCCTGGGGCCAACGTCCTGACTTTC. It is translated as CASSGAGPGANVLTF.

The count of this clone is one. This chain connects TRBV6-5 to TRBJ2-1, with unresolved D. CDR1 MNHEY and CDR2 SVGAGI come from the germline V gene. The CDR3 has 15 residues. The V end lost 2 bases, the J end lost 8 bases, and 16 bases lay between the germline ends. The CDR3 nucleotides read TGTGCCAGCAGTTACCGAGGAATTACGAGCCATGAGCAGTTCTTC. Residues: CASSYRGITSHEQFF.

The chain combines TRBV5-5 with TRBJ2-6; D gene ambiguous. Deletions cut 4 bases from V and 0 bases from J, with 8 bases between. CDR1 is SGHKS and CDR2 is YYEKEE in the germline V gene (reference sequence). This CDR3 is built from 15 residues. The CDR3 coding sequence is TGTGCCAGCAGCCTTCCGAGCTCTGGGGCCAACGTCCTGACTTTC. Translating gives CASSLPSSGANVLTF.